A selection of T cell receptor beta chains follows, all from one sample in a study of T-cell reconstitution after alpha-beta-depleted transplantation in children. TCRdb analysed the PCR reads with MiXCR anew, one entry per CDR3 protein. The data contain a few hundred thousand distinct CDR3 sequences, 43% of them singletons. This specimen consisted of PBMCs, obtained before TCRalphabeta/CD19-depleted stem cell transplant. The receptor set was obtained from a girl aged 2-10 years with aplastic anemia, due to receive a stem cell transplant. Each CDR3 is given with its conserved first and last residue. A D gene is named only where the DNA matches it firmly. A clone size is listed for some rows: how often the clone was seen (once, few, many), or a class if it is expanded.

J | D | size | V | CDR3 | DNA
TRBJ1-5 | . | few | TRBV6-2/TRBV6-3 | CASSQPDWTDYSNQPQHF | TGTGCCAGCAGCCAGCCGGACTGGACTGATTATAGCAATCAGCCCCAGCATTTT
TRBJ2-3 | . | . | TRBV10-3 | CAGSGLATDTQYF | TGTGCCGGATCGGGTCTAGCAACAGATACGCAGTATTTT
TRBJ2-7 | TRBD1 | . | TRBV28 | CASRPRTGSYEQYF | TGTGCCAGCCGTCCGAGGACAGGGTCCTACGAGCAGTACTTC
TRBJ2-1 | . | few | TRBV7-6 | CASSFSGDEQFF | TGTGCCAGCAGCTTTAGTGGAGATGAGCAGTTCTTC
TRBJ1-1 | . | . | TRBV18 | CASSPLLGEGEAFF | TGTGCCAGCTCACCACTCTTGGGGGAAGGGGAAGCTTTCTTT
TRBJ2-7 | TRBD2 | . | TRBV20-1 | CSARDGLYRGGRAYEQYF | TGCAGTGCTAGAGATGGTCTGTATCGGGGGGGACGGGCCTACGAGCAGTACTTC
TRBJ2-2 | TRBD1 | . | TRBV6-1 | CASRGQFGANTGELFF | TGTGCCAGCAGGGGACAGTTTGGAGCGAACACCGGGGAGCTGTTTTTT
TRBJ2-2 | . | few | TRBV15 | CATSRDKAASNTGELFF | TGTGCCACCAGCAGAGATAAAGCGGCTTCGAACACCGGGGAGCTGTTTTTT
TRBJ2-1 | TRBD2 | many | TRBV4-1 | CASSTPGGLFEQFF | TGCGCCAGCAGCACCCCGGGGGGACTATTTGAGCAGTTCTTC
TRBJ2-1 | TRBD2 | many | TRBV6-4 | CASSSRASGRAASNEQFF | TGTGCCAGCAGCTCCCGGGCTAGCGGGAGGGCCGCCAGCAATGAGCAGTTCTTC
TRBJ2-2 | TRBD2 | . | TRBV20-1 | CSARTSGSRELFF | TGCAGTGCTAGGACTAGCGGGTCCCGGGAGCTGTTTTTT
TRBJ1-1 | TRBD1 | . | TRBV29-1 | CSVRTGNMNTEAFF | TGCAGCGTGCGGACAGGAAACATGAACACTGAAGCTTTCTTT
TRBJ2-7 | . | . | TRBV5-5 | CASSSIEGYEQYF | TGTGCCAGCAGCTCGATAGAGGGCTACGAGCAGTACTTC
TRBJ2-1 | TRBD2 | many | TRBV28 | CASSGVLAGWFF | TGTGCCAGCAGCGGGGTCCTAGCGGGATGGTTCTTC
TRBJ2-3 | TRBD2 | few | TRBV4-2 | CASSLRYRLTSGKFLDTQYF | TGTGCCAGCAGCCTGCGATATAGACTGACTAGCGGGAAATTTTTGGATACGCAGTATTTT
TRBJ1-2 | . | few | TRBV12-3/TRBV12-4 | CASSLESVFYGYTF | TGTGCCAGCAGTTTAGAGTCGGTCTTCTATGGCTACACCTTC
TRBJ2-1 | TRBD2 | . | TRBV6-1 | CASIAGRGVVEQFF | TGTGCCAGCATAGCGGGCCGAGGTGTGGTTGAGCAGTTCTTC
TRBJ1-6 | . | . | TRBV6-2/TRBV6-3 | CASSYGQLNSPLHF | TGTGCCAGCAGTTACGGGCAGTTGAATTCACCCCTCCACTTT
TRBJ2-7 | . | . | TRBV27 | CASSFGKHEQYF | TGTGCCAGCAGTTTCGGCAAGCACGAGCAGTACTTC
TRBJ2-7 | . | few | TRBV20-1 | CSARSPVSLPYEQYF | TGCAGTGCCAGAAGTCCCGTCAGCCTCCCCTACGAGCAGTACTTC
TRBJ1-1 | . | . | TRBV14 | CASSSRDTMNTEAFF | TGTGCCAGCAGCTCCCGGGACACGATGAACACTGAAGCTTTCTTT
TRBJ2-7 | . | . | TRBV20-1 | CSASYRAREQYF | TGCAGTGCTAGTTACAGGGCCCGGGAGCAGTACTTC
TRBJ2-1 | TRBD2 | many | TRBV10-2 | CASRLAGENEQFF | TGCGCCAGCCGACTAGCGGGAGAAAATGAGCAGTTCTTC
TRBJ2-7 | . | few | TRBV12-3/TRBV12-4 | CASSYQGPVDEQYF | TGTGCCAGCAGTTATCAGGGGCCGGTGGACGAGCAGTACTTC
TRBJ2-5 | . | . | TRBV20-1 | CSASAGQETQYF | TGCAGTGCTAGTGCGGGGCAAGAGACCCAGTACTTC
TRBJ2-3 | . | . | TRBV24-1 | CATSDSRDKRQRDTQYF | TGTGCCACCAGTGATTCCCGGGACAAACGACAGAGAGATACGCAGTATTTT
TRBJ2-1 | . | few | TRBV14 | CASSPQGLKGEQFF | TGTGCCAGCAGCCCGCAGGGCCTGAAGGGTGAGCAGTTCTTC
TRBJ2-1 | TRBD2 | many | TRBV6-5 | CASSYGEGLRNEQFF | TGTGCCAGCAGTTACGGGGAGGGCCTGAGGAATGAGCAGTTCTTC
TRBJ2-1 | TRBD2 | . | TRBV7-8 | CASSLARGGYNEQSF | TGTGCCAGCAGCCTAGCACGGGGGGGTTACAATGAGCAGTCCTTC